Sequencing of this T cell receptor beta chain was carried out in a study of blood T cell repertoires in COVID-19. Turning to the study itself: Sample material is recorded as cDNA or gDNA derived from T cells, B-cell-depleted T cells, or PBMCs.

TCRdb's copy holds only in-frame clones and misses some; the assay was immunoSEQ multiplex PCR. The sample lists hundreds of thousands of clones; about 89% were seen once. Germline trimming cut 0 bases from V and 5 bases from J; bases unmatched to any gene: 12. Germline values: CDR1 SNHLY, CDR2 FYNNEI. CDR3 size: 18 residues. The sequenced sample consisted of peripheral blood. The TCR originated in a woman aged 25-40 years with COVID-19, enrolled during active disease. The gene calls are TRBV2 and TRBJ2-5; 10 nucleotides line up with TRBD2. CDR3 in DNA: TGTGCCAGCAGTGAAGCAGCGGGAGGGGGTTTGGGGCAGGAGACCCAGTACTTC. Its translation is CASSEAAGGGLGQETQYF.